The 3 T cell receptor beta chains given below trace back to one sample, sequenced in a study of human T cells and chemical hapten exposure. MiXCR was run by TCRdb on the RACE reads, yielding one entry per CDR3 protein. The repertoire holds some 400,000 distinct CDR3 sequences, with 4.5% to 6% as singletons. The time point was: pre-sensitization, week 0. Treatment indicated: therapeutic diphenylcyclopropenone sensitization with weekly scalp DPC. The sequencing used whole blood, collected in connection with sensitization to the hapten diphenylcyclopropenone (DPC). These receptors were obtained from a woman aged 45-60 years with alopecia areata. Some clones in this sample may be carry-over from other donors' samples.

This clonotype was counted at least ten times. CDR3 sequence reads: CASSFQGTNYGYTF. As DNA, the CDR3 is TGTGCCAGCAGTTTCCAGGGTACCAACTATGGCTACACCTTC. The chain recombines TRBV28 with TRBJ1-2; D possibly corresponds to TRBD1 (5 bases). Germline-derived CDR1 and CDR2 are MDHEN and SYDVKM. V was cut by 3 bases and J by 2 bases, with 10 bases left in between. This CDR3 region has 14 residues.

Here the CDR3 DNA reads TGCAGTGCTAGAGTGGGTGATCAGCCCCAGCATTTT. It is translated as CSARVGDQPQHF. This chain joins TRBV20-1 and TRBJ1-5; D gene ambiguous. V gave up 1 base and J gave up 5 bases, with 6 bases separating them. Germline CDR1 is DFQATT and CDR2 is SNEGSKA (reference sequence). The CDR3 runs 12 residues.

This clonotype was observed at least ten times. V gene TRBV9 combines with J gene TRBJ1-1, with D possibly TRBD1 on 5 matching bases. There are 14 residues in the CDR3. Germline-derived CDR1 and CDR2 are SGDLS and YYNGEE. Trimming stripped 2 bases from V and 7 bases from J, with 15 bases between. The CDR3 DNA sequence: TGTGCCAGCAGCGTCGACAGTCTCACGGGTGAAGCTTTCTTT. Its protein product is CASSVDSLTGEAFF.